This TCR beta chain was found in a study of Graves' ophthalmopathy and Graves' hyperthyroidism. In its sample, this clonotype was seen many times. The CDR3 spans 14 residues. Germline-derived CDR1 and CDR2 are MGHRA and YSYEKL. V gave up 3 bases and J gave up 3 bases, with 12 bases separating them. As the template, RNA transcripts were used to amplify TCR beta CDR3 regions. RT-PCR in the first round used HTBI primers; a second-round multiplex PCR followed. Via MiXCR, TCRdb re-called the multiplex PCR reads, giving one row per CDR3 protein. The sample shows about 600,000 distinct CDR3 sequences, roughly 39% of them seen only once.

This chain links TRBV4-1 with TRBJ2-7; possible D gene TRBD2, 6 bases. Sample: peripheral blood or thyroid tissue (not recorded which). This clonotype was obtained from an adult man with Graves' hyperthyroidism. CDR3 sequence reads: CASSHAGRVYEQYF. The CDR3 nucleotides are TGCGCCAGCAGCCACGCGGGACGGGTCTACGAGCAGTACTTC.